This passage covers 22 T cell receptor beta chains from one sample sequenced in a study of T cell responses to AZD1222 COVID-19 vaccine. TCRdb's copy holds only in-frame clones and misses some; the assay was immunoSEQ multiplex PCR. The table includes 80,000 to 130,000 clones, around nine tenths detected once. Sequencing used peripheral blood, obtained on day 0 of AZD1222 vaccination. The receptor set was obtained from an adult in good health.

V and J are TRBV18 and TRBJ1-5; no clear D gene. The CDR3 extends over 15 amino acids. V was trimmed by 6 bases and J by 3 bases, leaving 15 bases between them. Germline-derived CDR1 and CDR2 are KGHSH and LQKENI. The CDR3 sequence: CASSRLPLLNQPQHF. The CDR3 DNA sequence: TGTGCCAGCTCGCGTTTACCTCTGCTCAATCAGCCCCAGCATTTT.

V is TRBV29-1 and J is TRBJ1-1; unclear D gene. The CDR3 sequence is 11 residues long. The germline V gene has CDR1 SQVTM and CDR2 ANQGSEA. Trimming cost V 4 bases and J 13 bases, with 16 bases left between them. For the CDR3, the DNA is TGCAGCGTTGTTATAGGGCCCGCAGATTTCTTT. Translating gives CSVVIGPADFF.

The rearrangement uses TRBV28 and TRBJ1-2, with a tentative D call TRBD1 (6 bases). Germline V gives CDR1 MDHEN, CDR2 SYDVKM. V gave up 7 bases and J gave up 8 bases, with 14 bases separating them. The CDR3 extends over 12 amino acids. As DNA, the CDR3 is TGTGCCAGCAACGAAGGGGGGCTAGGCTACACCTTC. It translates to CASNEGGLGYTF.

CDR3 nucleotide sequence: TGTGCCAGTAGTGCAACAGGGGGACGGACTGAAGCTTTCTTT. It codes for CASSATGGRTEAFF. The chain links TRBV19 to TRBJ1-1; 8 bases match TRBD1. This CDR3 region has 14 residues. Germline V gene data show CDR1 as LNHDA and CDR2 as SQIVND (reference sequence). J lost 5 bases, V lost 5 bases, and 7 bases had no gene match.

The V gene is TRBV15, the J gene TRBJ1-2; tentative D call: TRBD1 (6 bases). Trimming left V 2 bases short and J 5 bases short, with 18 bases between. The germline V gene encodes CDR1 LNHNV and CDR2 YYDKDF (reference sequence). The CDR3 extends over 16 amino acids. CDR3 loop: CATSRPAGQGPYGYTF. The DNA of the CDR3 is TGTGCCACCAGCAGACCTGCGGGTCAGGGGCCATATGGCTACACCTTC.

This clone was detected once. The gene calls are TRBV5-1 and TRBJ2-5, with TRBD2 identical over 15 bases. V lost 0 bases and J lost 2; bases outside the gene matches: 5. The germline gives CDR1 SGHRS, CDR2 YFSETQ. CDR3 length equals 18 residues. CDR3 nucleotides: TGCGCCAGCAGCTTGGCCCCGGGGACTAGCGGGGGGCAAGAGACCCAGTACTTC. Residues: CASSLAPGTSGGQETQYF.

This chain links TRBV18 with TRBJ1-3, with TRBD1 matching over 8 bases. Germline V CDR1 and CDR2: KGHSH, LQKENI. CDR3 length: 16 residues. Losses at the gene ends were 3 bases for V and 8 bases for J; bases not matched to a gene: 12. CDR3 nucleotide sequence: TGTGCCAGCTCACCCTCAACAGGGGGGGTCCGAGACACCATATATTTT. Protein product: CASSPSTGGVRDTIYF.

The chain employs TRBV7-6 and TRBJ1-5; perhaps TRBD1 as D (5 bases). Germline assignment: CDR1 SGHVS and CDR2 FNYEAQ. Trimming left V 1 base short and J 0 bases short, with 25 bases between. The CDR3 has 21 residues. The CDR3 protein is CASSLDEVPQGTAYSNQPQHF. CDR3 in DNA: TGTGCCAGCAGCTTAGATGAAGTCCCCCAGGGCACCGCGTATAGCAATCAGCCCCAGCATTTT.

This sequence joins TRBV28 and TRBJ1-2; weak D call: TRBD1 (5 bases). The CDR3 is made up of 16 amino acids. Germline lookup yields CDR1 MDHEN and CDR2 SYDVKM. Trimming left V 7 bases short and J 4 bases short, with 22 bases between. CDR3 residues: CASMSWDPESGYGYTF. CDR3 bases: TGTGCCAGCATGTCCTGGGACCCCGAATCAGGCTATGGCTACACCTTC.

This clone is a singleton in its sample. The rearrangement uses TRBV9 and TRBJ2-1; perhaps TRBD1 as D (5 bases). Germline CDR1 reads SGDLS; CDR2 reads YYNGEE. The CDR3 consists of 16 residues. Trimming removed 0 bases from V and 0 bases from J, with 10 bases in between. This chain's CDR3 is CASSVEGVSSYNEQFF. The CDR3 DNA reads TGTGCCAGCAGCGTAGAAGGGGTCAGCTCCTACAATGAGCAGTTCTTC.

The rearrangement links TRBV6-2 or TRBV6-3 to TRBJ2-5; D not resolved. V was cut by 0 bases and J by 5 bases, with 13 bases left in between. CDR3 length equals 15 residues. The germline V gene encodes CDR1 MNHEY and CDR2 SVGEGT. CDR3 sequence: CASSYSRQSWETQYF. DNA for the CDR3: TGTGCCAGCAGTTACTCGAGGCAGTCTTGGGAGACCCAGTACTTC.

For this clone: Other DNA sequences in this sample translate to the same CDR3. CDR3 region: CASSQGRGYTF. CDR3 DNA: TGTGCCAGCAGCCAAGGTCGTGGCTACACCTTC. The chain combines TRBV3-1 (or the pseudogene TRBV3-2) with TRBJ1-2; D call uncertain. Per the germline V gene, CDR1 is LGHDT and CDR2 is YNNKEL (reference sequence). The germline V and J ends were trimmed by 1 base and 7 bases, with 4 bases remaining between them. This CDR3 comprises 11 residues.

The rearrangement uses TRBV11-2 and TRBJ1-2; a possible D gene is TRBD1 (6 bases). The CDR3 totals 16 residues. Germline V gene lookup returns CDR1 SGHAT and CDR2 FQNNGV. V was trimmed by 1 base and J by 7 bases, leaving 19 bases between them. CDR3 loop: CASSLGVGGAMGGYTF. The DNA for the CDR3 is TGTGCCAGCAGCTTAGGGGTTGGGGGCGCGATGGGTGGCTACACCTTC.

V is TRBV12-3 or TRBV12-4 and J is TRBJ1-6; D is ambiguous. The CDR3 sequence is 13 residues long. The germline V and J ends were trimmed by 6 bases and 14 bases, with 17 bases remaining between them. As DNA, the CDR3 is TGTGCCAGCAGCCCGGACGGGTCCAGGTCCCTCCACTTT. Amino acid sequence: CASSPDGSRSLHF.

The chain combines TRBV6-5 with TRBJ1-4; unclear D gene. V lost 6 bases to trimming and J lost 5 bases, with 13 bases between them. Germline CDR1 reads MNHEY; CDR2 reads SVGAGI. The CDR3 runs 14 residues. CDR3 region: CASSLTRENEKLFF. The CDR3 DNA is TGTGCCAGCAGCCTGACCCGGGAAAATGAAAAACTGTTTTTT.

The chain has TRBV9 and TRBJ2-2, with 9 bases that match TRBD2. Germline V CDR1 and CDR2: SGDLS, YYNGEE. The CDR3 has 16 residues. Trimming cost V 3 bases and J 1 base; bases outside gene matches: 4. CDR3 nucleotides: TGTGCCAGCAGCGAGCGGGGGGCCCGGAACACCGGGGAGCTGTTTTTT. Its translation: CASSERGARNTGELFF.

This clone came up once. The chain links TRBV24-1 to TRBJ1-2, with 7 positions matching TRBD1. The germline CDR1 and CDR2 sequences are KGHDR and SFDVKD. The J segment lost 4 bases and the V segment lost 0 bases, leaving 1 base of the junction unmatched. The CDR3 runs to 14 residues. CDR3 sequence reads: CATSDLNRGYGYTF. The DNA for the CDR3 is TGTGCCACCAGTGATTTGAACAGGGGCTATGGCTACACCTTC.

The chain links TRBV7-9 to TRBJ1-2; TRBD1 aligns across 8 bases. The CDR3 consists of 14 residues. V lost 5 bases, J lost 7 bases, and 9 bases stayed unmatched. Germline V gene lookup returns CDR1 SEHNR and CDR2 FQNEAQ (reference sequence). The chain's CDR3 is CASSPDRVRGGYTF. CDR3 DNA sequence: TGTGCCAGCAGCCCGGACAGGGTGAGGGGTGGCTACACCTTC.

This clone was seen a few times. The chain recombines TRBV7-6 with TRBJ1-4, with D possibly TRBD1 on 5 matching bases. This CDR3 is 15 amino acids long. Germline assignment: CDR1 SGHVS and CDR2 FNYEAQ. The germline V and J ends were trimmed by 0 bases and 7 bases, with 12 bases remaining between them. This CDR3 reads CASSLALGGVEKLFF. In nucleotides, the CDR3 is TGTGCCAGCAGCTTAGCGCTGGGGGGGGTTGAAAAACTGTTTTTT.

V usage is TRBV19 and J usage is TRBJ1-2, with 12 bases identical to TRBD1. CDR3 size: 15 residues. Germline trimming cut 5 bases from V and 8 bases from J; bases unmatched to any gene: 9. Germline CDR1 and CDR2: LNHDA and SQIVND (reference sequence). CDR3 DNA: TGTGCCAGTAGTGCCCCCGGGACAGGGGGCCGGGGCTACACCTTC. Translating it yields CASSAPGTGGRGYTF.

This chain uses TRBV3-1 (or the pseudogene TRBV3-2) with TRBJ1-2; maybe TRBD1 (5 bases). V lost 5 bases, J lost 3 bases, and 10 bases lay in between. Germline V CDR1 and CDR2: LGHDT, YNNKEL (reference sequence). This CDR3 region has 13 residues. The CDR3 region is CASSAGRDYGYTF. In DNA, the CDR3 is TGTGCCAGCAGCGCGGGACGGGACTATGGCTACACCTTC.

The gene calls are TRBV4-3 and TRBJ1-1; D uncertain. V was shortened by 1 base and J by 4 bases, with 10 bases between the two germline ends. CDR3 length: 14 amino acids. In germline, CDR1 is LGHNA, CDR2 YSLEER. The CDR3 is CASSQVFGTTEAFF. The CDR3 coding sequence is TGCGCCAGCAGCCAAGTTTTTGGTACCACTGAAGCTTTCTTT.